The rows below give T cell receptor beta chains drawn from one sample of a study of blood T cell repertoires in COVID-19. Generated by immunoSEQ multiplex PCR, the TCRdb table keeps only in-frame clones and is missing some. The sample lists some 460,000 clones; roughly nine tenths were seen once. Material: PBMCs or T cells enriched from blood (not recorded which). These TCRs come from a woman aged 18-35 years who had recovered from COVID-19. CDR3s include the opening cysteine and the closing phenylalanine or tryptophan. The order of the fields is J gene, V gene, CDR3 protein.

TRBJ1-5 | TRBV30 | CAWSRDRGNQPQHF
TRBJ2-1 | TRBV3-1/TRBV3-2 | CASSPQGYPSNEQFF
TRBJ1-2 | TRBV18 | CASSPYADRVKADYGYTF
TRBJ2-7 | TRBV5-4 | CASSNRQGPPYEQYF
TRBJ1-2 | TRBV18 | CASSPTREGSKNGYTF
TRBJ2-2 | TRBV29-1 | CSVSRTGANTGELFF
TRBJ1-4 | TRBV18 | CASSPRGTNEKLFF
TRBJ1-3 | TRBV6-5 | CASSYRTGNTIYF
TRBJ2-5 | TRBV11-2 | CASSLSIGRGEETQYF
TRBJ1-6 | TRBV19 | CASKSTGSNSPLHF
TRBJ1-5 | TRBV30 | CAWSGGRSGVYSNQPQHF
TRBJ2-5 | TRBV5-1 | CASTYLAGGIETQYF
TRBJ1-2 | TRBV25-1 | CASSDNPGQNSNYGYTF
TRBJ2-7 | TRBV25-1 | CASSELVGTGDTYEQYF
TRBJ1-5 | TRBV30 | CAWSHRGTRDQPQHF
TRBJ2-3 | TRBV5-4 | CASSLAGGRSTDTQYF
TRBJ2-1 | TRBV25-1 | CASSEMASGGEQFF
TRBJ2-7 | TRBV28 | CASSPPGSEALQYF
TRBJ2-7 | TRBV2 | CASSHPFGGTEQYF
TRBJ2-1 | TRBV13 | CASSLAWRGVNEQFF
TRBJ1-2 | TRBV19 | CASSLSFNYGYTF
TRBJ1-6 | TRBV7-9 | CASSYSNSPLHF
TRBJ1-1 | TRBV5-5 | CASSFYQGYNTEAFF
TRBJ1-2 | TRBV30 | CAWSPTDRPWGYTF
TRBJ1-5 | TRBV19 | CASSRGTGSFQPQHF
TRBJ1-1 | TRBV5-4 | CASSPQQGAATEAFF
TRBJ1-2 | TRBV5-1 | CASSPQTGGVGGYTF
TRBJ2-5 | TRBV14 | CASSQGGGRRPTYRETQYF
TRBJ1-1 | TRBV2 | CASSQAQGLTEAFF
TRBJ1-2 | TRBV2 | CASSPDRSLSDGYTF
TRBJ1-5 | TRBV7-9 | CASSLEDSMPQHF
TRBJ2-2 | TRBV11-2 | CASSDKTAGGSTGELFF
TRBJ2-5 | TRBV7-6 | CASSLPQETQYF
TRBJ2-2 | TRBV11-2 | CASSLTSANTGELFF
TRBJ2-3 | TRBV19 | CASSSTSGGQDTQYF
TRBJ2-1 | TRBV5-1 | CASSNSIIAWINEQFF
TRBJ2-2 | TRBV4-1 | CASSQERGGYNGELFF
TRBJ1-5 | TRBV10-2 | CASSGEGRQPQHF
TRBJ2-1 | TRBV2 | CASSSDREGQFF
TRBJ2-3 | TRBV30 | CAWSYPRGRLAGVAQYF
TRBJ1-1 | TRBV4-1 | CASSQVRGDTEAFF
TRBJ1-1 | TRBV7-9 | CASRRAGGTEAFF
TRBJ2-7 | TRBV5-1 | CASSSGQGYEQYF
TRBJ1-2 | TRBV29-1 | CSVDSGFDYGYTF
TRBJ1-1 | TRBV12-3/TRBV12-4 | CASRTGLYTEAFF
TRBJ1-2 | TRBV12-3/TRBV12-4 | CASSLGRDVGYTF
TRBJ2-3 | TRBV5-1 | CASRTSGTDTQYF
TRBJ2-1 | TRBV5-1 | CASSLVLSSYNEQFF
TRBJ2-2 | TRBV11-2 | CASSLYGTPILTGELFF
TRBJ2-7 | TRBV1 | CTSSQCRLATPTYEQYF
TRBJ2-7 | TRBV6-1 | CASSEKGQGREQYF
TRBJ1-1 | TRBV12-3/TRBV12-4 | CASSFSQNTEAFF